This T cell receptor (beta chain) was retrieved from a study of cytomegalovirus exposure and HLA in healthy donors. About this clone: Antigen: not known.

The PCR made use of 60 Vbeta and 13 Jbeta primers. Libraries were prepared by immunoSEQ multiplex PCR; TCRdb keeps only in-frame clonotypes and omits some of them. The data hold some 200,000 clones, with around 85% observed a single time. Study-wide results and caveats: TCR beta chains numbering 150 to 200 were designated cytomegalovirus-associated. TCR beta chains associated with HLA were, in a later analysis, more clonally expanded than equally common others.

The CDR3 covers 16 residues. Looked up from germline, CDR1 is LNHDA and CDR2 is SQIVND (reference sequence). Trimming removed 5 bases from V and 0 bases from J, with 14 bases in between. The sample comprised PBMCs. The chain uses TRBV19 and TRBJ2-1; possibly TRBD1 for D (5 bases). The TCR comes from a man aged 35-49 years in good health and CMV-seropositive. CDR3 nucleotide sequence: TGTGCCAGTAGTCAGGGTCCACAGAGCTCCTACAATGAGCAGTTCTTC. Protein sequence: CASSQGPQSSYNEQFF.